These T cell receptor beta chains were read from a single sample in a study of technical replicates of blood from several donors. Generated by immunoSEQ multiplex PCR, the TCRdb table keeps only in-frame clones and is missing some. This sample has approximately 15,000 clones; around four fifths occur once, and the top ten carry about 9.9%. The sample was PBMCs. These receptors came from a human donor in good health. Both conserved end residues are part of each CDR3. Size values are once, few and many counts, or a class for expanded clones, and some rows have none.

>few|TRBJ1-1|TRBV5-1
CASSFEQAEAFF
>-|TRBJ1-5|TRBV2
CASSVGSEYQPQHF
>once|TRBJ2-3|TRBV11-1
CASAPAGGRTDTQYF
>-|TRBJ2-1|TRBV9
CASSGGSSGFNEQFF
>once|TRBJ2-1|TRBV30
CAWSSPSGIGREQFF
>once|TRBJ2-5|TRBV28
CASSPRRGRETQYF
>-|TRBJ2-5|TRBV7-8
CASSTGRSETQYF
>-|TRBJ2-5|TRBV19
CASSIDRYSGNQETQYF
>-|TRBJ2-2|TRBV7-2
CASSSGGTSGSTGELFF
>-|TRBJ2-4|TRBV19
CASSTSGTGLIQYF
>-|TRBJ2-5|TRBV11-2
CASNRHGPGQGETQYF
>few|TRBJ1-2|TRBV5-1
CASSPGTGAGQRYGYTF
>-|TRBJ2-3|TRBV6-1
CASRLGQGMTDTQYF
>-|TRBJ2-7|TRBV19
CASSPEASRVYEQYF
>-|TRBJ2-3|TRBV27
CASSLGSGGADTQYF
>-|TRBJ2-7|TRBV27
CASSLGAFYEQYF
>-|TRBJ2-7|TRBV19
CASSRDRGPGGYEQYF
>-|TRBJ1-3|TRBV28
CASSPPGQGATGNTIYF
>-|TRBJ1-4|TRBV18
CASSPQGGPNEKLFF
>-|TRBJ2-3|TRBV5-1
CARSTSGGTADTQYF
>-|TRBJ1-1|TRBV5-1
CASSIRTGGNTEAFF
>-|TRBJ2-1|TRBV5-6
CASSLGASGAWDEQFF
>-|TRBJ2-7|TRBV6-4
CASSVLTGRKDYEQYF
>once|TRBJ2-4|TRBV9
CASSVASGIQYF
>-|TRBJ2-7|TRBV5-4
CASSPGTSGLYEQYF
>-|TRBJ1-5|TRBV11-2
CASSLAGGGNQPQHF
>-|TRBJ2-7|TRBV11-2
CASTLGTSGLNEQYF
>-|TRBJ1-5|TRBV6-1
CASSDRVNQPQHF
>-|TRBJ2-5|TRBV11-2
CASSLPVGLAGIHQETQYF
>-|TRBJ2-2|TRBV11-3
CASSLAAGGHGELFF
>-|TRBJ2-7|TRBV12-5
CASGLAGGQYEQYF
>-|TRBJ2-7|TRBV6-5
CASRIRDSTLYEQYF
>-|TRBJ1-1|TRBV27
CACRDRGSEAFF
>-|TRBJ1-2|TRBV7-9
CASSFTSQDRGYTF
>-|TRBJ1-1|TRBV7-9
CASSLAGRAEAFF
>-|TRBJ1-3|TRBV6-1
CASSEAGRITKTGNTIYF
>-|TRBJ2-1|TRBV27
CASSTMRLADSYNEQFF
>-|TRBJ1-2|TRBV14
CASSSRLGDYGYTF
>-|TRBJ1-4|TRBV30
CAWSVGQGARSNEKLFF
>-|TRBJ2-7|TRBV6-1
CASSDRLAGLYEQYF
>-|TRBJ1-5|TRBV28
CASSPPNRGPQHF
>-|TRBJ2-1|TRBV7-9
CASSLVTGTEQFF
>-|TRBJ2-3|TRBV5-1
CASSLDRDGDTQYF
>-|TRBJ1-3|TRBV2
CASNPGFNTIYF
>-|TRBJ2-1|TRBV2
CASSERDRGNEQFF
>few|TRBJ1-2|TRBV7-9
CASSLEGSSYTF
>few|TRBJ2-1|TRBV19
CASTSGDSYNEQFF
>-|TRBJ2-1|TRBV6-5
CASSSTIGSEQFF
>-|TRBJ2-6|TRBV30
CAWSAGGTSGANVLTF
>-|TRBJ2-2|TRBV11-1
CASSSTGGFTGELFF
>-|TRBJ2-3|TRBV11-1
CASSPTPGSMLNTQYF
>once|TRBJ1-5|TRBV4-1
CASSLSDTHSNQPQHF
>-|TRBJ2-5|TRBV15
CATSHDRPEETQYF
>-|TRBJ2-7|TRBV5-1
CASTINLAGGPHEQYF
>-|TRBJ2-3|TRBV2
CASKEGMGADTQYF
>once|TRBJ2-5|TRBV6-1
CASAKTSETQYF